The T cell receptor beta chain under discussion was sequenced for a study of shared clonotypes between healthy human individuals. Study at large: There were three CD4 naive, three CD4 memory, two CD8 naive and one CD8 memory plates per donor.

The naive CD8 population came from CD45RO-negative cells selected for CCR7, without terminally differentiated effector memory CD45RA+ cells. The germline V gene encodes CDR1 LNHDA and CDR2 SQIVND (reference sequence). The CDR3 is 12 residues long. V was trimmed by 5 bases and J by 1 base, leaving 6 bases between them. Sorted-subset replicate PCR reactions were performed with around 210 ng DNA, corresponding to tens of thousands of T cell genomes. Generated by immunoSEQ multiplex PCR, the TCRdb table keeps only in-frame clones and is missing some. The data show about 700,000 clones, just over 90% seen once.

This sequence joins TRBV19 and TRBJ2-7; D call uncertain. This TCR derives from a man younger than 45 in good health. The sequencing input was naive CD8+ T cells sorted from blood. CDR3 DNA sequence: TGTGCCAGTAGTCTAGGGTCCTACGAGCAGTACTTC. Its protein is CASSLGSYEQYF.